A single sample gave rise to the 10 T cell receptor beta chains below, sequenced in a study of shared T cell receptors in the human thymus. Assay used: immunoSEQ multiplex PCR; TCRdb lists only in-frame clones, some missing. The data hold roughly 710,000 clones, with 70% to 90% observed a single time. These same records also appear under a second study, on human thymus T cells.

The specimen sequenced was thymocytes. The receptors were sampled from a girl under three years old with a congenital heart defect.

The V gene is TRBV4-3, the J gene TRBJ1-1, with 11 bases lining up with TRBD1. The CDR3 totals 14 residues. The V and J ends lost 8 bases and 3 bases, in that order; junction bases with no gene match: 5. Germline lookup yields CDR1 LGHNA and CDR2 YSLEER. In nucleotides, the CDR3 is TGCGCCAGCCGGTTGGACAGGGGGCACACTGAAGCTTTCTTT. It specifies CASRLDRGHTEAFF.

J is TRBJ2-3 and V is TRBV7-8; a possible D gene is TRBD1 (7 bases). Trimming removed 5 bases from V and 4 bases from J, with 19 bases in between. The CDR3 loop spans 16 amino acids. Germline values: CDR1 SGHVS, CDR2 FQNEAQ. The CDR3: CASSRRGQLNPDTQYF. The CDR3, as DNA: TGTGCCAGCAGCCGGAGGGGACAGCTCAATCCAGATACGCAGTATTTT.

In its sample, this clone was seen a few times. The V gene is TRBV18, the J gene TRBJ2-1; D is ambiguous. Germline V CDR1 and CDR2: KGHSH, LQKENI. V lost 4 bases to trimming and J lost 7 bases, with 11 bases between them. The length of the CDR3 is 13 residues. The CDR3, as DNA: TGTGCCAGCTCACGACGGTCGGGTAATGAGCAGTTCTTC. Amino acid sequence: CASSRRSGNEQFF.

This clone was seen a single time. The J gene is TRBJ1-1, the V gene TRBV27, with a tentative D call TRBD1 (6 bases). The V gene lost 0 bases and the J gene lost 4 bases, with 12 bases spanning the gap. The CDR3 is 15 residues long. CDR1 and CDR2 from the germline V gene are MNHEY and SMNVEV (reference sequence). CDR3 DNA sequence: TGTGCCAGCAGTTTATCTAGGGGGGGAGCCACTGAAGCTTTCTTT. This translates into CASSLSRGGATEAFF.

This chain uses TRBV7-8 with TRBJ2-5; 10 nucleotides agree with TRBD2. Germline CDR1 SGHVS, CDR2 FQNEAQ. V lost 4 bases to trimming and J lost 5 bases; unmatched junction nucleotides: 10. This CDR3 is 16 amino acids long. CDR3 sequence (DNA): TGTGCCAGCAGCTCCTTTCTAGCGGGGGACAACGAGACCCAGTACTTC. This sequence encodes CASSSFLAGDNETQYF.

This chain joins TRBV5-3 and TRBJ1-5; weak D call: TRBD1 (6 bases). TRBV5-3 is an ORF; its function is uncertain. The CDR3 totals 17 residues. Trimming cost V 6 bases and J 9 bases, with 28 bases left between them. CDR3 DNA: TGTGCCAGAAAAAGACCCCCGACAGGTTATGAGGGGACGCCCCAGCATTTT. Translated: CARKRPPTGYEGTPQHF.

This clone has more than one count but fewer than ten. This chain links TRBV18 with TRBJ2-3; 12 bases align to TRBD1. V lost 0 bases and J lost 5; bases outside the gene matches: 6. Germline V gene lookup returns CDR1 KGHSH and CDR2 LQKENI. The CDR3 totals 17 residues. DNA of the CDR3: TGTGCCAGCTCACCACCGCGAGGGACAGGGGGCCAAGATACGCAGTATTTT. Translation: CASSPPRGTGGQDTQYF.

The chain employs TRBV12-5 and TRBJ1-3; 7 bases agree with TRBD1. V lost 6 bases, J lost 5 bases, and 10 bases stayed unmatched. The CDR3 has 15 residues. CDR1 and CDR2 (germline): LGHNT, FRNRAP. The CDR3: CASGSKTGMRNTIYF. The CDR3 DNA is TGTGCTAGTGGCTCCAAGACAGGGATGCGAAACACCATATATTTT.

The chain has TRBV7-6 and TRBJ2-7; a weak D match, TRBD1 (6 bases). This CDR3 has 17 amino acids. The germline gives CDR1 SGHVS, CDR2 FNYEAQ. Trimming removed 0 bases from V and 6 bases from J, with 21 bases in between. Here the CDR3 reads CASSLAGFSWDTREQYF. The DNA of the CDR3 is TGTGCCAGCAGCTTAGCGGGATTTAGTTGGGACACCCGCGAGCAGTACTTC.

This chain connects TRBV28 to TRBJ1-5, with D unclear. Looked up from germline, CDR1 is MDHEN and CDR2 is SYDVKM. V gave up 7 bases and J gave up 7 bases, with 8 bases separating them. The CDR3 spans 11 residues. Here the CDR3 DNA reads TGTGCCAGCACGCGGGGACAGCCCCAGCATTTT. This encodes CASTRGQPQHF. Variable domain in full (rest from reference TRBV28 and TRBJ1-5): DVKVTQSSRYLVKRTGEKVFLECVQDMDHENMFWYRQDPGLGLRLIYFSYDVKMKEKGDIPEGYSVSREKKERFSLILESASTNQTSMYLCASTRGQPQHFGDGTRLSIL.